What follows are 15 T cell receptor beta chains derived from one specimen sequenced in a study of blood T cell repertoires in COVID-19. TCRdb's copy holds only in-frame clones and misses some; the assay was immunoSEQ multiplex PCR. This repertoire shows about 130,000 clones, roughly 85% found once; its top ten account for roughly 4.5%. Sequencing input: peripheral blood. These receptors came from a human donor in a cohort sampled during active COVID-19.

V is TRBV27 and J is TRBJ1-1, with 8 bases that match TRBD1. The CDR3 length is 15 residues. Germline CDR1 MNHEY, CDR2 SMNVEV (reference sequence). V gave up 2 bases and J gave up 11 bases; unmatched junction bases: 13. CDR3 nucleotide sequence: TGTGCCAGCAGTTTACTTACGTCAGGGGGCGGGTTGGCTTTCTTT. This translates into CASSLLTSGGGLAFF.

On this clone itself: The sample holds other DNA sequences that translate to the same CDR3. The V and J genes are TRBV6-2 or TRBV6-3 and TRBJ1-2, with a tentative D call TRBD1 (6 bases). Germline V gene lookup returns CDR1 MNHEY and CDR2 SVGEGT. Trimming stripped 2 bases from V and 7 bases from J, with 8 bases between. The length of the CDR3 is 12 residues. This CDR3 reads CASSYRGSGYTF. CDR3 sequence (DNA): TGTGCCAGCAGTTACAGGGGGTCTGGCTACACCTTC.

The chain recombines TRBV18 with TRBJ1-5; 8 nucleotides line up with TRBD1. Germline lookup yields CDR1 KGHSH and CDR2 LQKENI. The length of the CDR3 is 14 residues. V dropped 3 bases and J dropped 7; count of bases not matched to a gene: 5. The chain's CDR3 is CASSPGQAKQPQHF. The CDR3 DNA follows: TGTGCCAGCTCACCGGGACAGGCTAAACAGCCCCAGCATTTT.

The chain links TRBV5-1 to TRBJ2-5, with D perhaps TRBD2 (5 bases). Germline lookup yields CDR1 SGHRS and CDR2 YFSETQ. The V and J ends lost 4 bases and 1 base respectively, with 14 bases between them. This CDR3 region has 15 residues. Here the CDR3 reads CASSITPGSQETQYF. CDR3 bases: TGCGCCAGCAGCATAACTCCGGGGTCCCAAGAGACCCAGTACTTC.

This clone was detected once. Here the CDR3 DNA reads TGTGCCACCAGTGACAGCCGACTAGCGGGGCCATACAATGAGCAGTTCTTC. Translated: CATSDSRLAGPYNEQFF. The chain combines TRBV24-1 with TRBJ2-1; TRBD2 matches at 11 bases. The V gene's germline CDR1 is KGHDR and CDR2 SFDVKD. The CDR3 runs to 17 residues. V lost 4 bases and J lost 4; bases outside the gene matches: 8.

The V call is TRBV10-2, the J call TRBJ2-2; 9 nucleotides line up with TRBD1. V dropped 11 bases and J dropped 6; count of bases not matched to a gene: 13. Germline-derived CDR1 and CDR2 are WSHSY and SAAADI. This CDR3 comprises 15 residues. CDR3 nucleotides: TGCGCCGTCCAGTCCCCCGACAGGGGGTCCGGGGAGCTGTTTTTT. Amino acid sequence: CAVQSPDRGSGELFF.

The V gene is TRBV7-9, the J gene TRBJ2-3; 7 positions match TRBD2. V lost 6 bases and J lost 1; bases outside the gene matches: 4. Germline V lookup: CDR1 SEHNR, CDR2 FQNEAQ (reference sequence). The CDR3 runs 14 residues. CDR3 DNA: TGTGCCAGCAGTGCCCGGGGGGGCACAGATACGCAGTATTTT. It codes for CASSARGGTDTQYF.

The CDR3 bases are TGTGCCAGCAGGGAGGACAGGGCGGGTGGCTACACCTTC. It encodes CASREDRAGGYTF. The chain has TRBV2 and TRBJ1-2; 8 bases are a match to TRBD1. V lost 6 bases and J lost 7; bases outside the gene matches: 7. CDR1 is SNHLY and CDR2 is FYNNEI in the germline V gene. This CDR3 region has 13 residues.

The V gene is TRBV3-1 (or the pseudogene TRBV3-2), the J gene TRBJ1-2; D unresolved. CDR1 and CDR2 (germline): LGHDT, YNNKEL (reference sequence). The CDR3 spans 11 residues. V lost 2 bases and J lost 8, with 6 bases in between. In DNA, the CDR3 is TGTGCCAGCAGCCAATCTTTCGGCTACACCTTC. It encodes CASSQSFGYTF.

The V call is TRBV5-4, the J call TRBJ2-2; no firm D call. The V gene's germline CDR1 is SGHNT and CDR2 YYREEE (reference sequence). The CDR3 covers 16 residues. Trimming shortened V by 5 bases and J by 0 bases, and 14 bases separated the two germline ends. CDR3 loop: CASSSRRSANTGELFF. CDR3 DNA sequence: TGTGCCAGCAGTTCCCGCAGATCCGCGAACACCGGGGAGCTGTTTTTT.

This clone was detected once. V and J are TRBV7-8 and TRBJ1-2; weak D call: TRBD1 (5 bases). Germline loops: CDR1 SGHVS, CDR2 FQNEAQ. The V gene lost 5 bases and the J gene lost 8 bases, with 24 bases spanning the gap. CDR3 length: 16 amino acids. In DNA, the CDR3 is TGTGCCAGCAGCCCCCGTTTTGGGGCCACGGGGGGAGGCTACACCTTC. Translating it yields CASSPRFGATGGGYTF.

The chain uses TRBV25-1 and TRBJ2-2, with TRBD1 as a possible D gene (6 bases). This CDR3 spans 15 amino acids. V was cut by 7 bases and J by 4 bases, with 16 bases left in between. The V gene's germline CDR1 is MGHDK and CDR2 SYGVNS. The CDR3 spells CASMGAGSITGELFF. DNA for the CDR3: TGTGCCAGCATGGGGGCAGGGAGTATCACCGGGGAGCTGTTTTTT.

This chain links TRBV5-5 with TRBJ2-3; 12 bases line up with TRBD2. The CDR3 consists of 16 residues. Germline trimming cut 3 bases from V and 2 bases from J; bases unmatched to any gene: 4. Germline V gene data show CDR1 as SGHKS and CDR2 as YYEKEE (reference sequence). The CDR3 DNA is TGTGCCAGCAGCTCGGGACTAGCGGGTGTCACAGATACGCAGTATTTT. Encoded protein: CASSSGLAGVTDTQYF.

The J gene is TRBJ2-2, the V gene TRBV29-1; D perhaps matches TRBD1 (6 bases). The CDR3 extends over 16 amino acids. The V and J ends lost 6 bases and 2 bases respectively, with 19 bases between them. Per germline, CDR1 SQVTM and CDR2 ANQGSEA. The DNA of the CDR3 is TGCAGCGTCGTCCAACCCGGGACAACTAACACCGGGGAGCTGTTTTTT. This translates into CSVVQPGTTNTGELFF.

The chain joins TRBV19 to TRBJ1-6; D perhaps matches TRBD1 (5 bases). The ends were cut back, 5 bases at V and 6 bases at J, with 11 bases in the middle. The CDR3 has 14 amino acids. From germline, CDR1 is LNHDA and CDR2 SQIVND (reference sequence). The CDR3 sequence: CASSPNGGNSPLHF. The CDR3 coding sequence is TGTGCCAGTAGTCCAAACGGGGGTAATTCACCCCTCCACTTT.